Each of the 8 T cell receptor beta chains below was sequenced from the same sample in a study of blood T cell repertoires in COVID-19. The table came from immunoSEQ multiplex PCR; TCRdb's copy has only in-frame clones and leaves some out. The sample holds about 120,000 clones, about 90% seen once. The sample taken for sequencing was peripheral blood. The receptors here all came from a woman aged 70-85 years with acute or convalescent COVID-19.

This clone was seen a few times. The rearrangement links TRBV19 to TRBJ1-3; possible D gene TRBD1, 6 bases. The V gene lost 3 bases and the J gene lost 0 bases, with 12 bases spanning the gap. CDR1 and CDR2 from the germline V gene are LNHDA and SQIVND (reference sequence). The CDR3 runs 16 residues. CDR3 bases: TGTGCCAGTAGTATTCTCCAGGGGAGCTCTGGAAACACCATATATTTT. Its translation: CASSILQGSSGNTIYF.

This chain links TRBV5-4 with TRBJ2-3, with a tentative D call TRBD2 (6 bases). Germline assignment: CDR1 SGHNT and CDR2 YYREEE (reference sequence). This CDR3 is 15 amino acids long. The V and J ends lost 0 bases and 3 bases respectively, with 11 bases between them. CDR3 in DNA: TGTGCCAGCAGCTTGGAGGCTAGCGCTACAGATACGCAGTATTTT. It yields the protein CASSLEASATDTQYF.

V gene TRBV6-2 or TRBV6-3 combines with J gene TRBJ2-3; D gene unclear. Trimming cost V 6 bases and J 4 bases, with 11 bases left between them. CDR1 and CDR2 from the germline V gene are MNHEY and SVGEGT. This CDR3 has 13 residues. CDR3 amino acids: CASSKFSPDTQYF. CDR3 DNA: TGTGCCAGCAGCAAATTTAGCCCAGATACGCAGTATTTT.

J is TRBJ1-4 and V is TRBV5-4; 10 bases match TRBD1. V was pared by 2 bases and J by 3 bases, with 7 bases of the junction left unmatched. CDR1 is SGHNT and CDR2 is YYREEE in the germline V gene (reference sequence). The CDR3 is 17 amino acids. The DNA for the CDR3 is TGTGCCAGCAGCTTCGGGACAGGGGTTTTGGCTAATGAAAAACTGTTTTTT. Protein sequence: CASSFGTGVLANEKLFF.

The J gene is TRBJ2-2, the V gene TRBV7-2; 9 bases fit TRBD2. The germline gives CDR1 SGHTA, CDR2 FQGNSA. J was trimmed by 8 bases and V by 3 bases; bases with no gene match: 7. The CDR3 contains 15 residues. The CDR3 protein is CASSLAGGRFGELFF. The CDR3 DNA reads as TGTGCCAGCAGCTTGGCGGGGGGGCGGTTTGGGGAGCTGTTTTTT.

J is TRBJ2-7 and V is TRBV6-6; TRBD2 might be the D (6 bases). This CDR3 has 14 amino acids. Per germline, CDR1 MNHNY and CDR2 SVGAGI (reference sequence). The germline V and J ends were trimmed by 0 bases and 7 bases, with 13 bases remaining between them. The CDR3 sequence is CASSYSTGVGEQYF. CDR3 coding DNA: TGTGCCAGCAGTTACTCTACGGGGGTGGGGGAGCAGTACTTC.

Only one count was recorded for this clone. This sequence joins TRBV19 and TRBJ2-5, with a tentative D call TRBD2 (6 bases). Trimming shortened V by 8 bases and J by 7 bases, and 17 bases separated the two germline ends. CDR3 length equals 13 residues. CDR1 is LNHDA, CDR2 SQIVND, per germline (reference sequence). The DNA of the CDR3 is TGTGCCAGTTGCCGGGGGTCTCACGGGACCCAGTACTTC. Translated: CASCRGSHGTQYF.

V and J are TRBV5-1 and TRBJ1-1; 9 bases fit TRBD1. Germline trimming cut 6 bases from V and 1 base from J; bases unmatched to any gene: 7. Germline V gene sequence: CDR1 SGHRS, CDR2 YFSETQ. This CDR3 is built from 15 residues. The chain's CDR3 is CASIPGTGSNTEAFF. The DNA of the CDR3 is TGCGCCAGCATCCCCGGGACAGGGTCGAACACTGAAGCTTTCTTT.